The 28 T cell receptor beta chains listed next were all sequenced from one sample in a study of T cells after posttransplantation cyclophosphamide. Libraries were prepared by immunoSEQ multiplex PCR; TCRdb keeps only in-frame clonotypes and omits some of them. Singletons are absent from the sample, which has 34,000 or so clones. The sequenced sample consisted of PBMCs. The receptors stem from a woman between 50 and 59 years old in good health and a related stem cell transplant donor.

In this sample, this clone turned up many times. J is TRBJ2-3 and V is TRBV5-6; 10 nucleotides align to TRBD2. V lost 6 bases to trimming and J lost 4 bases; unmatched junction nucleotides: 8. The germline CDR1 and CDR2 sequences are SGHDT and YYEEEE. The CDR3 length is 15 residues. The DNA of the CDR3 is TGTGCCAGCAATCTAGCGGGAGTAAGCGCAGATACGCAGTATTTT. It codes for CASNLAGVSADTQYF. Together with reference TRBV5-6 and TRBJ2-3, the CDR3 gives the full variable domain: DAGVTQSPTHLIKTRGQQVTLRCSPKSGHDTVSWYQQALGQGPQFIFQYYEEEERQRGNFPDRFSGHQFPNYSSELNVNALLLGDSALYLCASNLAGVSADTQYFGPGTRLTVL.

This clone was observed many times. V usage is TRBV19 and J usage is TRBJ1-5, with TRBD1 matching 10 bases. Germline loops: CDR1 LNHDA, CDR2 SQIVND (reference sequence). The CDR3 runs to 14 residues. V gave up 4 bases and J gave up 8 bases; unmatched junction bases: 5. The CDR3 loop is CASSKGQGLEPQHF. CDR3 coding DNA: TGTGCCAGTAGTAAGGGACAGGGGTTGGAGCCCCAGCATTTT.

This clone was found a few times. This sequence joins TRBV9 and TRBJ2-5; D gene unclear. Germline CDR1 and CDR2: SGDLS and YYNGEE. V was cut by 4 bases and J by 5 bases, with 18 bases left in between. The CDR3 spans 15 residues. CDR3 residues: CASSQTTFAWETQYF. The CDR3 nucleotides read TGTGCCAGCAGCCAGACAACTTTTGCCTGGGAGACCCAGTACTTC.

The table lists this clone with many counts. The chain combines TRBV6-6 with TRBJ2-7; TRBD2 might be the D (5 bases). Trimming shortened V by 3 bases and J by 6 bases, and 15 bases separated the two germline ends. Looked up from germline, CDR1 is MNHNY and CDR2 is SVGAGI (reference sequence). The CDR3 runs 14 residues. The DNA for the CDR3 is TGTGCCAGCAGTTATCCCCCGCGGGTCACCGAGCAGTACTTC. This encodes CASSYPPRVTEQYF.

The V and J genes are TRBV11-2 and TRBJ2-5, with D perhaps TRBD2 (6 bases). Germline V CDR1 and CDR2: SGHAT, FQNNGV. CDR3 length equals 14 residues. V was shortened by 3 bases and J by 7 bases, with 15 bases between the two germline ends. The CDR3 reads CASSFGTSEGTQYF. The CDR3, as DNA: TGTGCCAGCAGCTTCGGGACTTCTGAGGGGACCCAGTACTTC.

At least ten counts were recorded for this clone. The CDR3 here is CATSDSGIAKNIQYF. In nucleotides, the CDR3 is TGTGCCACCAGTGATTCAGGGATCGCCAAAAACATTCAGTACTTC. V is TRBV24-1 and J is TRBJ2-4, with D possibly being TRBD1 (5 bases). The germline gives CDR1 KGHDR, CDR2 SFDVKD. There are 15 residues in the CDR3. The germline V and J ends were trimmed by 2 bases and 1 base, with 8 bases remaining between them.

There are many counts of this clone. The genes are TRBV19 and TRBJ2-7, with a possible D match to TRBD2 (6 bases). CDR3 length: 14 amino acids. V dropped 0 bases and J dropped 2 bases, with 8 bases sitting between them. CDR1 LNHDA and CDR2 SQIVND come from the germline V gene (reference sequence). The CDR3 DNA reads TGTGCCAGTAGTATAGACGGGGAGGCCTACGAGCAGTACTTC. Its translation: CASSIDGEAYEQYF.

This clone was counted between two and nine times. V gene TRBV5-4 combines with J gene TRBJ2-4, with TRBD1 identical over 9 bases. This CDR3 comprises 17 residues. V lost 0 bases to trimming and J lost 5 bases; unmatched junction nucleotides: 9. Germline V gene lookup returns CDR1 SGHNT and CDR2 YYREEE (reference sequence). Written as DNA, the CDR3 is TGTGCCAGCAGCTTGGCCCCCGGGACAGGGAGTCAAAACATTCAGTACTTC. Translation: CASSLAPGTGSQNIQYF.

This clone was counted at least ten times. The rearrangement uses TRBV5-4 and TRBJ2-3; no firm D call. V dropped 4 bases and J dropped 4 bases, with 10 bases sitting between them. CDR3 length: 13 residues. The germline gives CDR1 SGHNT, CDR2 YYREEE (reference sequence). The CDR3 region is CASSLPRSDTQYF. CDR3 sequence (DNA): TGTGCCAGCAGCCTCCCCCGTTCAGATACGCAGTATTTT.

V is TRBV9 and J is TRBJ2-2; TRBD2 matches 11 bases. Looked up from germline, CDR1 is SGDLS and CDR2 is YYNGEE. The ends lost 3 bases at V and 0 bases at J; junction bases unmatched: 1. The CDR3 loop spans 16 amino acids. Here the CDR3 reads CASSASGRTNTGELFF. The CDR3 nucleotides are TGTGCCAGCAGCGCTAGCGGGAGGACGAACACCGGGGAGCTGTTTTTT.

This clone was seen a few times. Here the CDR3 DNA reads TGTGCCACCAGTGATTCCCGGGACACGTTATCCTACGAGCAGTACTTC. This gives the protein CATSDSRDTLSYEQYF. The V call is TRBV24-1, the J call TRBJ2-5; perhaps TRBD1 as D (6 bases). The DNA matches TRBJ2-7 better at its end, which makes the J call doubtful. The CDR3 totals 16 residues. Germline V gene data show CDR1 as KGHDR and CDR2 as SFDVKD.

In this sample, this clone turned up many times. CDR3 amino acids: CASSIAGDYPYGYTF. The CDR3 DNA sequence: TGTGCCAGTAGTATTGCCGGGGACTACCCTTATGGCTACACCTTC. The J gene is TRBJ1-2, the V gene TRBV19, with a tentative D call TRBD1 (5 bases). The germline V gene encodes CDR1 LNHDA and CDR2 SQIVND (reference sequence). Trimming took off 3 bases at V and 5 bases at J, with 16 bases between the two ends. The CDR3 totals 15 residues.

This clone was counted a few times. CDR3 nucleotides: TGCGCCAGCAGGGGGGGGGATACGCAGTATTTT. Protein product: CASRGGDTQYF. V usage is TRBV23-1 and J usage is TRBJ2-3; 7 bases are shared with TRBD2. TRBV23-1 is marked as an open reading frame, function uncertain. Trimming at V came to 6 bases and at J to 6 bases, leaving 0 bases not matched to a gene. The CDR3 totals 11 residues.

Many counts were recorded for this clone. The chain links TRBV6-2 or TRBV6-3 to TRBJ1-5; D gene uncertain. The CDR3 runs 13 residues. Trimming took off 7 bases at V and 5 bases at J, with 12 bases between the two ends. CDR1 MNHEY and CDR2 SVGEGT come from the germline V gene. In DNA form, the CDR3 reads TGTGCCAGCAATCGGGGAGTTTATCAGCCCCAGCATTTT. Protein product: CASNRGVYQPQHF.

This clone was seen repeatedly, ten times or more. The chain joins TRBV12-3 or TRBV12-4 to TRBJ1-5, with TRBD1 matching 11 bases. The CDR3 has 16 amino acids. The junction had 4 bases not matched to a gene; V was cut back by 5 bases and J by 1 base. In nucleotides, the CDR3 is TGTGCCAGCAGTCTAGGGACAGGGGGAAGCAATCAGCCCCAGCATTTT. It encodes CASSLGTGGSNQPQHF.

This clone was detected ten times or more. The chain is built from TRBV5-4 and TRBJ1-1, with D perhaps matching TRBD1 (6 bases). Germline CDR1 and CDR2: SGHNT and YYREEE (reference sequence). V gave up 2 bases and J gave up 1 base, with 12 bases separating them. The CDR3 contains 15 residues. CDR3 sequence reads: CASSLAGQQNTEAFF. CDR3 nucleotides: TGTGCCAGCAGCTTAGCTGGACAGCAGAACACTGAAGCTTTCTTT. Full variable domain (rest looked up from reference TRBV5-4 and TRBJ1-1): ETGVTQSPTHLIKTRGQQVTLRCSSQSGHNTVSWYQQALGQGPQFIFQYYREEENGRGNFPPRFSGLQFPNYSSELNVNALELDDSALYLCASSLAGQQNTEAFFGQGTRLTVV.

This clone has just a few counts. The J gene is TRBJ2-1, the V gene TRBV29-1, with a tentative D call TRBD2 (6 bases). Germline CDR1 and CDR2: SQVTM and ANQGSEA. CDR3 length: 15 residues. V lost 6 bases, J lost 0 bases, and 15 bases lay in between. The CDR3 DNA reads as TGCAGCGTGGATCCCGGGGGAAGCTCCTACAATGAGCAGTTCTTC. Translation: CSVDPGGSSYNEQFF.

This clone was picked up many times. The chain links TRBV7-6 to TRBJ2-1, with D tentatively TRBD2 (6 bases). V was pared by 3 bases and J by 7 bases, with 16 bases between. From germline, CDR1 is SGHVS and CDR2 FNYEAQ. This CDR3 has 15 amino acids. The CDR3 loop reads CASSLFIGGQNEQFF. CDR3 nucleotides: TGTGCCAGCAGCTTGTTCATCGGAGGGCAAAATGAGCAGTTCTTC.

This chain joins TRBV27 and TRBJ1-3; TRBD1 might be the D (5 bases). Germline V gene sequence: CDR1 MNHEY, CDR2 SMNVEV (reference sequence). This CDR3 has 17 amino acids. Trimming took 5 bases from V and 2 from J, leaving 19 bases between them. The CDR3 nucleotides are TGTGCCAGCAGTCCCATATTTGGCGTGGGGCCTGGAAACACCATATATTTT. Amino acid sequence: CASSPIFGVGPGNTIYF.

This clone has a count of ten or more. The J gene is TRBJ2-7, the V gene TRBV28; D unresolved. V lost 6 bases and J 3 bases, leaving 6 bases between the germline ends. CDR1 is MDHEN and CDR2 is SYDVKM in the germline V gene. This CDR3 spans 11 amino acids. The CDR3 DNA follows: TGTGCCAGCAGCCAAAACTACGAGCAGTACTTC. Its protein product is CASSQNYEQYF.

This chain uses TRBV18 with TRBJ1-2; 8 nucleotides agree with TRBD1. V lost 6 bases to trimming and J lost 3 bases; unmatched junction nucleotides: 6. The germline V gene encodes CDR1 KGHSH and CDR2 LQKENI. The CDR3 loop spans 14 amino acids. In nucleotides, the CDR3 is TGTGCCAGCTCCTGGGGACAGGCTTACTATGGCTACACCTTC. Translated: CASSWGQAYYGYTF.

Ten or more counts support this clone. The chain recombines TRBV7-3 with TRBJ2-1, with D perhaps matching TRBD2 (7 bases). This CDR3 has 15 amino acids. CDR1 SGHTA and CDR2 FQGTGA come from the germline V gene. V lost 3 bases and J 10 bases, leaving 19 bases between the germline ends. The DNA of the CDR3 is TGTGCCAGCAGCTTTATCTCCCGGGGGGCACCCGAGCAGTTCTTC. The encoded protein is CASSFISRGAPEQFF.

This clone was detected a few times. The chain combines TRBV30 with TRBJ2-7; 8 bases agree with TRBD2. There are 14 residues in the CDR3. Unmatched junction bases numbered 9, after V lost 5 bases and J lost 3 bases. CDR1 and CDR2 from the germline V gene are GTSNPN and SVGIG (reference sequence). The CDR3 sequence: CAWGPTGRGYEQYF. CDR3 sequence (DNA): TGTGCCTGGGGACCAACCGGGAGGGGCTACGAGCAGTACTTC.

This clone has at least ten counts. This chain links TRBV14 with TRBJ1-4; no clear D gene. The CDR3 length is 13 residues. Germline loops: CDR1 SGHDN, CDR2 FVKESK. The V and J ends lost 0 bases and 8 bases respectively, with 7 bases between them. CDR3 in amino acids: CASSQDIVEKLFF. CDR3 nucleotides: TGTGCCAGCAGCCAAGATATAGTCGAAAAACTGTTTTTT.

This clone has at least ten counts. The rearrangement uses TRBV6-6 and TRBJ2-5, with D tentatively TRBD1 or TRBD2 (7 bases each). The CDR3 extends over 14 amino acids. Trimming took 5 bases from V and 5 from J, leaving 15 bases between them. Germline assignment: CDR1 MNHNY and CDR2 SVGAGI (reference sequence). The CDR3 coding sequence is TGTGCCAGCAGTGACAGACAGGGAGGGGAGACCCAGTACTTC. Translation: CASSDRQGGETQYF.

This clone was observed many times. This chain connects TRBV19 to TRBJ2-7, with TRBD2 matching over 7 bases. Trimming cost V 5 bases and J 2 bases; bases outside gene matches: 12. CDR1 is LNHDA, CDR2 SQIVND, per germline (reference sequence). This CDR3 is 16 amino acids long. The CDR3 loop is CASSGGSGKNPYEQYF. The CDR3 coding sequence is TGTGCCAGTAGTGGGGGGAGCGGGAAAAACCCCTACGAGCAGTACTTC.

Many counts were recorded for this clone. The J gene is TRBJ2-6, the V gene TRBV19; TRBD1 matches 7 bases. The CDR3 is 16 amino acids. Germline trimming cut 5 bases from V and 4 bases from J; bases unmatched to any gene: 8. Per the germline V gene, CDR1 is LNHDA and CDR2 is SQIVND (reference sequence). The CDR3 region is CASSADRVSGANVLTF. The DNA for the CDR3 is TGTGCCAGTAGTGCCGACAGGGTTTCCGGGGCCAACGTCCTGACTTTC.

This clone was counted ten times or more. The genes are TRBV9 and TRBJ2-7; 8 positions match TRBD1. V lost 0 bases and J lost 0; bases outside the gene matches: 5. The germline V gene has CDR1 SGDLS and CDR2 YYNGEE. The CDR3 covers 16 residues. In DNA, the CDR3 is TGTGCCAGCAGCGTAGAGGCGGGGACAGGCTCCTACGAGCAGTACTTC. This translates into CASSVEAGTGSYEQYF.